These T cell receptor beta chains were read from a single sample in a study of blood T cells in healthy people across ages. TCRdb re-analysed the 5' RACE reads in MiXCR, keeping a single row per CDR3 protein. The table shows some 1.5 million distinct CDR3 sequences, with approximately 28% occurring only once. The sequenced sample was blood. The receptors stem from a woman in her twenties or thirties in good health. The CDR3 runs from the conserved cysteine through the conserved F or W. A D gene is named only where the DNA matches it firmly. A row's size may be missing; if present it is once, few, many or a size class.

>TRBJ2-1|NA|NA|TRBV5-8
TGTGCCAGCAGCCCGCACAGGGGGGGGTACAATGAGCAGTTCTTC
CASSPHRGGYNEQFF
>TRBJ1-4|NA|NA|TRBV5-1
TGCGCCAGCCAGTTGCGGCCAGGAGGGAATGAAAAACTGTTTTTT
CASQLRPGGNEKLFF
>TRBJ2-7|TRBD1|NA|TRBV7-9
TGTGCCAGCGGTCGACAGGGTTCTCTCGGCTACGAGCAGTACTTC
CASGRQGSLGYEQYF
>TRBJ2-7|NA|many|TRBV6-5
TGTGCCAGCAGTTACGAGAGGGGAGACGAGCAGTACTTC
CASSYERGDEQYF
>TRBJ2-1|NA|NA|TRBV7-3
TGTGCCAGCAGCCCAGCCGGCCCCGGGGGTGAGCAGTTCTTC
CASSPAGPGGEQFF
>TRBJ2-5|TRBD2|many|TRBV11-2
TGTGCCAGCAGCTTTAGCGGGAGTTCCCCAGAGACCCAGTACTTC
CASSFSGSSPETQYF
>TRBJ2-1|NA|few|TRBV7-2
TGTGCCAGCAGCTTATATTTGCGGGGTGGGTCCCCCTACAATGAGCAGTTCTTC
CASSLYLRGGSPYNEQFF
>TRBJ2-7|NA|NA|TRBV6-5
TGTACCAGCAGTTACGCCTATAAGAGCTCCTACGAGCAGTACTTC
CTSSYAYKSSYEQYF
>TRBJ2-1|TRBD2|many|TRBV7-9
TGTGCCAGCAGCCAGCCCGGTGGAGCGGGAAAAGTTAGGAATGAGCAGTTCTTC
CASSQPGGAGKVRNEQFF
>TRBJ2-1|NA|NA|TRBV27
TGTGCCAGCAGTTTATGGCCCCTCGTCGGTGGTAGCTCCTACAATGAGCAGTTCTTC
CASSLWPLVGGSSYNEQFF
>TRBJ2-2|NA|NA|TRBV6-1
TGTGCCAGCAGTGGATCGACAGGTCCGGGGACCGGGGAGCTGTTTTTT
CASSGSTGPGTGELFF
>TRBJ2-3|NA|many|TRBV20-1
TGCAGTGCCCTCGAGGTACGGACCACAATGGATACGCAGTATTTT
CSALEVRTTMDTQYF
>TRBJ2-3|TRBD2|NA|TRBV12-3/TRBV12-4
TGTGCCAGCAGTCCCACTAGCGAGATCACAGATGCGCAGTATTTT
CASSPTSEITDAQYF
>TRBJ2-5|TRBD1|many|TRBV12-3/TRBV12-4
TGTGCCAGCTCTAGACGGACAGGTCGGGAGACCCAGTACTTC
CASSRRTGRETQYF
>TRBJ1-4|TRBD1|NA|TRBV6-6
TGTGCCAGCAACCAGGGGGCGGAAACTAATGAAAAACTGTTTTTT
CASNQGAETNEKLFF
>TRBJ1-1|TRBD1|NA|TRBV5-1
TGCGCCAGCAGCACCCGGACAGGGGGCTCGAACACTGAAGCTTTCTTT
CASSTRTGGSNTEAFF
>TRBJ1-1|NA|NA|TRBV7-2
TGTGCCAGCAGCTTAAGGGCAGGAACATCTGAAGCTTTCTTT
CASSLRAGTSEAFF
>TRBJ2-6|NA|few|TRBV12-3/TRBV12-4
TGTGCCAGCAGTTTTCCAGTTACCACTGGGGCCAACGTCCTGACTTTC
CASSFPVTTGANVLTF
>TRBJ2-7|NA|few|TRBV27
TGTGCCAGCAGTTTAGGAGGGGGGATTTATTACGAGCAGTACTTC
CASSLGGGIYYEQYF
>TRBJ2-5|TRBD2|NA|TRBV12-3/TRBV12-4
TGTGCCAGCAGTTTACACGGAGCGGGAGGAGAGACCCAGTACTTC
CASSLHGAGGETQYF
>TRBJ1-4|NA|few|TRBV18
TGTGCCAGCTCATCGACAGCACCCGGGGGGAATGAAAAACTGTTTTTT
CASSSTAPGGNEKLFF
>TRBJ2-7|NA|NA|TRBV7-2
TGTGCCAGCAGCTTATACATCCCGCGGCGACGGGGCGAGCAGTACTTC
CASSLYIPRRRGEQYF
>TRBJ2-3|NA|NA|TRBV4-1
TGCGCCAGCAGCCAAGAAGGACACTTCACAAATACGCAGTATTTT
CASSQEGHFTNTQYF
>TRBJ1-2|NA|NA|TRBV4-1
TGCGCCAGCAGCCAAACGCCCTTCGCTGGCTACACCTTC
CASSQTPFAGYTF
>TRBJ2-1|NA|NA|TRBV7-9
TGTGCCAGCAGCCCAGGACAGAGGAGGGACAATGAGCAGTTCTTC
CASSPGQRRDNEQFF
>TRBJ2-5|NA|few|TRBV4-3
TGCGCCAGCAGCCAAGATTTCCAGGGTATGAATGAGCAGTACTTC
CASSQDFQGMNEQYF
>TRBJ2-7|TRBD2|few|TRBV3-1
TGTGCCAGCACTAGCGGGGCCTACGAAGAGCAGTACTTC
CASTSGAYEEQYF
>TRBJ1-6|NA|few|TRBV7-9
TGTGCCAGCAGCTTAGATGCACTAGGACCCCTCCACTTT
CASSLDALGPLHF
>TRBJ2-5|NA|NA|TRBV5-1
TGCGCCAGCAGCAACAGGGTCGATGAGACCCAGTACTTC
CASSNRVDETQYF
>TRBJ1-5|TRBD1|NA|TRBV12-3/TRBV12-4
TGTGCCAGTAAACAGGGGGCAGGTCAGCCCCAGCATTTT
CASKQGAGQPQHF
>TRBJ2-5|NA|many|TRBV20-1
TGCAGTGCTAGTCGGCAGGCGGACCCAGTGCCCCAGTACTTC
CSASRQADPVPQYF
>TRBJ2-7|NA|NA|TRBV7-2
TGTGCCAGCAGCAAGAGGCCCGGGCGGCCCTCGGCGGGGTATGAGCAGTACTTC
CASSKRPGRPSAGYEQYF
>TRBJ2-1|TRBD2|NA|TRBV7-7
TGTGCCAGCAGCGAAAGCGCGGGAGGTGATGAGCAGTTCTTC
CASSESAGGDEQFF
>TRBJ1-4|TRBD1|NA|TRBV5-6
TGTGCCAGCTGCTCGGGACAGCCCGCTGAAAAACTGTTTTTT
CASCSGQPAEKLFF
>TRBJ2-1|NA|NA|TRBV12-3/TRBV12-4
TGTGCCGGCAGTTCCACTAGAGATGAGCAGTTCTTC
CAGSSTRDEQFF
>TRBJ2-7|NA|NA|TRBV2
TGTGCCAGCAGTGTGGGGTGGCGGTACGAGCAGTACTTC
CASSVGWRYEQYF
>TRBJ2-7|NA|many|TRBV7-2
TGTGCCAGCAGCTTATCAGGGCCAGGGGGGGACGAGCAGTACTTC
CASSLSGPGGDEQYF
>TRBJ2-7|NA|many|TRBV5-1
TGCGCCAGCAGCGGGGGGCTCCTCTACGAGCAGTACTTC
CASSGGLLYEQYF
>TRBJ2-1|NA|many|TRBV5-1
TGCGCCAGCAGTCAGGCCGGGACTTCTTACAATGAGCAGTTCTTC
CASSQAGTSYNEQFF
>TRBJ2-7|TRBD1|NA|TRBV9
TGTGCCAGCAGCCCAACGGGACAGCCATTCTCCTACGAGCAGTACTTC
CASSPTGQPFSYEQYF
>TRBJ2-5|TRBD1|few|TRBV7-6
TGTGCCAGCAGCTCCCCCCGGACAGGCAGTGAAGAGACCCAGTACTTC
CASSSPRTGSEETQYF
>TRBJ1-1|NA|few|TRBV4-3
TGCGCCAGCAGCCCCACGAAATCGGGTGACACTGAAGCTTTCTTT
CASSPTKSGDTEAFF
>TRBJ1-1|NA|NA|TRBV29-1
TGCAGCGTTGAAGATCCCGGAATGAACACTGAAGCTTTCTTT
CSVEDPGMNTEAFF
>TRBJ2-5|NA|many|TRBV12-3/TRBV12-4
TGTGCCAGCAGTGCTCGGTTCCAAGAGACCCAGTACTTC
CASSARFQETQYF
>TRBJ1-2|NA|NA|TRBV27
TGTGGCTCGAAGGGTAACTATGGCTACACCTTC
CGSKGNYGYTF
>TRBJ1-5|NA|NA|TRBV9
TGTGCCAGCAGCGTAGCCCCCCGTCAGCCCCAGCATTTT
CASSVAPRQPQHF
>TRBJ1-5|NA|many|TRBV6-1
TGTGCCAGCACTACGACAGTCTATAGCAATCAGCCCCAGCATTTT
CASTTTVYSNQPQHF
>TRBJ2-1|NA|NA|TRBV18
TGTGCCAGCTCAACATCCGGGATCTACAATGAGCAGTTCTTC
CASSTSGIYNEQFF
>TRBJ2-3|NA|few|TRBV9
TGTGCCAGCAGCGCAACGCTGAGTCGGCACCCCACAGATACGCAGTATTTT
CASSATLSRHPTDTQYF
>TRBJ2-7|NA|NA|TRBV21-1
TGTGCCAGCAGCAATCCGTACCGGGACAGGGGGACCTACGAGCAGTACTTC
CASSNPYRDRGTYEQYF
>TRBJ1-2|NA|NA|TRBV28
TGTGCCAGCAGTTTAGCCAGGGTGTTCTATGGCTACACCTTC
CASSLARVFYGYTF
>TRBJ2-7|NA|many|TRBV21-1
TGTGCCAGCAGCAAAGTCCGGGACTTTGACTACGAGCAGTACTTC
CASSKVRDFDYEQYF
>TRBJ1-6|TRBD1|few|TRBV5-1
TGCGCCAGCAGACCTGACAGGGATTCACTCCTCCACTTT
CASRPDRDSLLHF
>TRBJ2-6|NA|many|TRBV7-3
TGTGCCAGCAGCAAAACGGGGGCCAACGTCCTGACTTTC
CASSKTGANVLTF
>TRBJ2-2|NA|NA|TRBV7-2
TGTGCCAGCAGCTCAGCAATAGGGTGGACCGGGGAGCTGTTTTTT
CASSSAIGWTGELFF
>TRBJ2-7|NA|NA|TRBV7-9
TGTGCCAGCAGCTTAGCGGACCCCCTCTACGAGCAGTACTTC
CASSLADPLYEQYF
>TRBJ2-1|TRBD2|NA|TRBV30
TGTGCCTGGAGTGTAGGGCTAGCGGGAGAGTACAATGAGCAGTTCTTC
CAWSVGLAGEYNEQFF